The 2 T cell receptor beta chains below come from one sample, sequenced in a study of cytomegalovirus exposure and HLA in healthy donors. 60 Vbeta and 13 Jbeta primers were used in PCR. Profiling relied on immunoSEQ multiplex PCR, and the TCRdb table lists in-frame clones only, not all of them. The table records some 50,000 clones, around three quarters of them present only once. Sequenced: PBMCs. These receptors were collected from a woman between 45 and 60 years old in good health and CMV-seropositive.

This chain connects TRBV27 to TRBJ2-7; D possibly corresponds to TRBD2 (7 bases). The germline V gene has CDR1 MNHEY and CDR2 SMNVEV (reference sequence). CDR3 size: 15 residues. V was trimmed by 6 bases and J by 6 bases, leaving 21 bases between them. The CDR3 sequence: CASSTRGGGIGEQYF. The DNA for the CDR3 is TGTGCCAGCAGCACCCGAGGGGGGGGAATAGGCGAGCAGTACTTC.

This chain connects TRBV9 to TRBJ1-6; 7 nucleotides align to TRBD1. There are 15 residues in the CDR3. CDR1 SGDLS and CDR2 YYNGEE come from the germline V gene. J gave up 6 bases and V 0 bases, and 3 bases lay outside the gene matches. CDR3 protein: CASSVDGTVNSPLHF. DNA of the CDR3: TGTGCCAGCAGCGTAGATGGGACAGTTAATTCACCCCTCCACTTT.